These T cell receptor beta chains were read from a single sample in a study of radiation and T cells in renal cell carcinoma. Some clones are missing from TCRdb's copy, which holds only in-frame ones; the method was immunoSEQ multiplex PCR. The profile shows about 150,000 clones, over 80% of them singletons. Sequenced material: blood, taken from a patient whose treatment included radiotherapy and nephrectomy. These TCRs come from a woman between 45 and 60 years old with renal cell carcinoma. Each CDR3 is given with its conserved first and last residue. Each record gives: J gene, V gene, D gene, clone size, CDR3 protein, CDR3 DNA. D genes are given only for firm matches. The size entry is marked missing in some rows and otherwise reads once, few, many or a size class.

TRBJ2-7 | TRBV4-3 | TRBD1 | NA | CASSQAHRGSYEQYF | TGCGCCAGCAGCCAAGCCCACAGGGGATCCTACGAGCAGTACTTC
TRBJ1-1 | TRBV6-5 | TRBD1 | NA | CASSGQGAHTEAFF | TGTGCCAGCAGCGGACAGGGGGCGCACACTGAAGCTTTCTTT
TRBJ1-1 | TRBV14 | NA | once | CASSNQGHLAGSEAFF | TGTGCCAGCAGCAACCAGGGACATTTAGCAGGTAGTGAAGCTTTCTTT
TRBJ2-3 | TRBV4-1 | TRBD2 | once | CASSQGKIAGGPADTQYF | TGCGCCAGCAGCCAAGGGAAAATAGCGGGGGGGCCGGCAGATACGCAGTATTTT
TRBJ1-4 | TRBV12-5 | NA | NA | CASGSELGGEKLFF | TGTGCTAGTGGTTCGGAGCTGGGGGGGGAAAAACTGTTTTTT
TRBJ1-4 | TRBV11-2 | NA | NA | CASSLLGSLNEKLFF | TGTGCCAGCAGCCTTTTGGGCAGCCTGAATGAAAAACTGTTTTTT
TRBJ2-7 | TRBV9 | TRBD1 | NA | CASSVEGQPSYEQYF | TGTGCCAGCAGCGTAGAGGGACAGCCCTCCTACGAGCAGTACTTC
TRBJ1-2 | TRBV7-2 | TRBD1 | NA | CASSSGQGGEYGYTF | TGTGCCAGCAGCTCGGGACAGGGAGGTGAATATGGCTACACCTTC
TRBJ2-7 | TRBV5-6 | NA | NA | CASSTRQVVSYEQYF | TGTGCCAGCAGCACGCGACAGGTAGTTTCCTACGAGCAGTACTTC
TRBJ2-7 | TRBV7-2 | TRBD1 | NA | CASSFLGTGELEQYF | TGTGCCAGCAGCTTCCTCGGGACAGGGGAACTCGAGCAGTACTTC
TRBJ2-5 | TRBV5-4 | NA | NA | CASSFEGGQETQYF | TGTGCCAGCAGCTTCGAGGGGGGGCAGGAGACCCAGTACTTC
TRBJ2-7 | TRBV6-6 | TRBD2 | NA | CASSYQTSGGSYEQYF | TGTGCCAGCAGTTATCAGACTAGCGGGGGGTCCTACGAGCAGTACTTC
TRBJ1-4 | TRBV19 | NA | NA | CASSIGGDAGEKLFF | TGTGCCAGTAGTATCGGAGGGGATGCGGGAGAAAAACTGTTTTTT
TRBJ2-5 | TRBV14 | NA | NA | CASSQGGQGRETQYF | TGTGCCAGCAGCCAGGGTGGTCAGGGACGCGAGACCCAGTACTTC
TRBJ2-1 | TRBV10-3 | NA | NA | CAISALEPPTYNEQFF | TGTGCCATCAGTGCCTTAGAGCCACCCACCTACAATGAGCAGTTCTTC
TRBJ1-2 | TRBV5-4 | TRBD1 | NA | CASSSGQVPNYGYTF | TGTGCCAGCAGCTCTGGACAGGTGCCTAACTATGGCTACACCTTC
TRBJ2-3 | TRBV5-1 | NA | once | CASTLGGTDTQYF | TGCGCCAGCACCCTGGGGGGCACAGATACGCAGTATTTT
TRBJ2-7 | TRBV7-6 | TRBD1 | NA | CASSSRDRGNNEQYF | TGTGCCAGCAGCTCCCGGGACAGGGGGAACAACGAGCAGTACTTC
TRBJ1-1 | TRBV6-5 | NA | NA | CASSLSNTEAFF | TGTGCCAGCAGCCTCAGCAACACTGAAGCTTTCTTT
TRBJ2-1 | TRBV20-1 | NA | NA | CSANDNEQFF | TGCAGTGCTAATGACAATGAGCAGTTCTTC
TRBJ2-7 | TRBV29-1 | NA | NA | CSGGGLGEQYF | TGCAGCGGGGGAGGCCTGGGGGAGCAGTACTTC
TRBJ1-2 | TRBV7-7 | NA | NA | CASSLWGGLGDYGYTF | TGTGCTAGCAGCCTTTGGGGTGGGCTTGGGGACTATGGCTACACCTTC
TRBJ2-3 | TRBV19 | NA | NA | CASSIRRDTQYF | TGTGCCAGTAGTATCCGGAGGGATACGCAGTATTTT
TRBJ1-2 | TRBV4-3 | TRBD1 | NA | CASSQDPGGRGNNYGYTF | TGCGCCAGCAGCCAAGATCCTGGTGGCAGGGGGAATAACTATGGCTACACCTTC
TRBJ1-5 | TRBV19 | TRBD1 | NA | CASSNPGTGITPFNQPQHF | TGTGCCAGTAGTAACCCCGGGACAGGGATAACCCCCTTTAATCAGCCCCAGCATTTT
TRBJ2-2 | TRBV18 | TRBD2 | NA | CASSPGLAGGNTGELFF | TGTGCCAGCTCACCGGGACTAGCGGGGGGCAACACCGGGGAGCTGTTTTTT
TRBJ2-1 | TRBV4-3 | TRBD2 | NA | CASSQDYSSGGKQFF | TGCGCCAGCAGCCAAGATTATTCTAGCGGGGGCAAGCAGTTCTTC
TRBJ1-1 | TRBV19 | TRBD1 | NA | CASRRDRVSGWAFF | TGTGCCAGTAGGAGGGACAGGGTTTCGGGTTGGGCTTTCTTT
TRBJ1-2 | TRBV29-1 | NA | NA | CSALGGDYGYTF | TGCAGCGCCCTAGGAGGAGACTATGGCTACACCTTC
TRBJ1-5 | TRBV5-4 | NA | NA | CASSSPGQPQHF | TGTGCCAGCAGCTCCCCTGGCCAGCCCCAGCATTTT
TRBJ1-2 | TRBV6-1 | TRBD1 | NA | CASSETGDYGYTF | TGTGCCAGCAGTGAAACAGGGGACTATGGCTACACCTTC
TRBJ1-4 | TRBV7-8 | NA | NA | CASSLGREDEKLFF | TGTGCCAGCAGCTTAGGACGGGAGGATGAAAAACTGTTTTTT
TRBJ1-2 | TRBV5-1 | TRBD1 | NA | CASSLEGTGYGYTF | TGCGCCAGCAGCTTGGAGGGGACAGGATATGGCTACACCTTC
TRBJ1-2 | TRBV18 | NA | NA | CASSPGTLPNYGYTF | TGTGCCAGCTCACCAGGGACCCTACCGAACTATGGCTACACCTTC
TRBJ1-2 | TRBV14 | TRBD1 | NA | CASSHAGTGVTGYTF | TGTGCCAGCAGCCACGCCGGGACAGGGGTTACTGGCTACACCTTC
TRBJ1-5 | TRBV5-6 | NA | NA | CASSLGGGNSNQPQHF | TGTGCCAGCAGCTTGGGCGGGGGAAATAGCAATCAGCCCCAGCATTTT
TRBJ1-4 | TRBV2 | NA | few | CASSEQGKKLFF | TGTGCCAGCAGTGAACAGGGGAAAAAACTGTTTTTT
TRBJ1-2 | TRBV7-2 | NA | once | CASSLAPDTKEGYTF | TGTGCCAGCAGCCTAGCACCGGACACAAAAGAGGGCTACACCTTC
TRBJ1-4 | TRBV14 | NA | NA | CASSQDEPLGQHEKLFF | TGTGCCAGCAGCCAAGACGAACCCTTAGGACAGCATGAAAAACTGTTTTTT
TRBJ1-5 | TRBV9 | TRBD1 | NA | CASSAQGGSNQPQHF | TGTGCCAGCAGCGCCCAGGGGGGAAGCAATCAGCCCCAGCATTTT
TRBJ1-1 | TRBV19 | NA | NA | CASSSYGGITEAFF | TGTGCCAGTAGTTCGTACGGCGGGATCACTGAAGCTTTCTTT
TRBJ1-2 | TRBV19 | NA | once | CASTNRGGHGYTF | TGTGCCAGTACCAATCGCGGGGGGCATGGCTACACCTTC
TRBJ2-3 | TRBV5-1 | NA | NA | CASSLERGTSTDTQYF | TGCGCCAGCAGCTTGGAACGGGGGACTAGCACAGATACGCAGTATTTT
TRBJ1-4 | TRBV5-1 | TRBD1 | once | CASSLSGQSNEKLFF | TGCGCCAGCAGCCTCTCGGGACAGTCAAATGAAAAACTGTTTTTT
TRBJ2-7 | TRBV7-8 | TRBD1 | once | CASSTGGKSYEQYF | TGTGCCAGCAGCACAGGGGGCAAGTCCTACGAGCAGTACTTC
TRBJ2-2 | TRBV2 | NA | once | CASSEADHTGELFF | TGTGCCAGCAGTGAAGCCGACCACACCGGGGAGCTGTTTTTT
TRBJ2-2 | TRBV7-2 | NA | NA | CASSLAAGEDTGELFF | TGTGCCAGCAGCTTAGCGGCCGGGGAGGACACCGGGGAGCTGTTTTTT
TRBJ2-7 | TRBV11-2 | TRBD1 | NA | CASSLTGNSSPYF | TGTGCCAGCAGCTTGACAGGGAATTCCTCGCCGTACTTC